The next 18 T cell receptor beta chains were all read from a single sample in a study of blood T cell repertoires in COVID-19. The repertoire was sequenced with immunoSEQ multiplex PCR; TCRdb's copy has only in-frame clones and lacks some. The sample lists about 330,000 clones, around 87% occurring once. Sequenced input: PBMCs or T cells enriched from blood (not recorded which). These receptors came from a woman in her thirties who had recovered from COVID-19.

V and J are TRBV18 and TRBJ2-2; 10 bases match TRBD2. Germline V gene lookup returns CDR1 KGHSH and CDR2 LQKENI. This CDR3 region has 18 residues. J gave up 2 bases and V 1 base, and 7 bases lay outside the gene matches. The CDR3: CASSPLASGGANTGELFF. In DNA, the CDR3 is TGTGCCAGCTCACCACTCGCCAGCGGGGGGGCAAACACCGGGGAGCTGTTTTTT.

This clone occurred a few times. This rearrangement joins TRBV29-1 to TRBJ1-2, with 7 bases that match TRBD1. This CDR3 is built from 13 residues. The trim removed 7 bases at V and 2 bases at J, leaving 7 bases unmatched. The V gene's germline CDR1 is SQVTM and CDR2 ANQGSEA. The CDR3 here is CSAGGVGNYGYTF. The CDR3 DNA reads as TGCAGCGCAGGGGGGGTAGGGAACTATGGCTACACCTTC.

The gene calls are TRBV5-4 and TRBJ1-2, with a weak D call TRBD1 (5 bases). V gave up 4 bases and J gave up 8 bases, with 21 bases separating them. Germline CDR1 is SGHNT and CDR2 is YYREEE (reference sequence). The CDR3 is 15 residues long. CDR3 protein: CASSSFGTPGWGYTF. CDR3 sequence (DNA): TGTGCCAGCAGCAGTTTCGGCACACCAGGGTGGGGCTACACCTTC.

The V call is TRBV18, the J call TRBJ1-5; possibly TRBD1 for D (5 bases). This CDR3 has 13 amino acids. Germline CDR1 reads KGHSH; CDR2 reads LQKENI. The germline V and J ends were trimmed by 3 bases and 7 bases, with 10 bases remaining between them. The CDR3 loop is CASSPGGNQPQHF. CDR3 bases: TGTGCCAGCTCACCGGGGGGGAACCAGCCCCAGCATTTT.

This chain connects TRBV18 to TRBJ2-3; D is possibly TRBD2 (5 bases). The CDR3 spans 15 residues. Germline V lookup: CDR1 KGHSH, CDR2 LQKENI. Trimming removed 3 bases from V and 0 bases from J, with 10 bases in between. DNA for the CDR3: TGTGCCAGCTCACCGGGAGCGACTAGCACAGATACGCAGTATTTT. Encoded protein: CASSPGATSTDTQYF.

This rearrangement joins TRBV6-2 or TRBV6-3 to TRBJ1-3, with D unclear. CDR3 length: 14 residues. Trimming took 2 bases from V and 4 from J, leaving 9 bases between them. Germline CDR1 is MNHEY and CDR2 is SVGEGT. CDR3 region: CASSYGPPGNTIYF. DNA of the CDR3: TGTGCCAGCAGTTACGGCCCGCCAGGAAACACCATATATTTT.

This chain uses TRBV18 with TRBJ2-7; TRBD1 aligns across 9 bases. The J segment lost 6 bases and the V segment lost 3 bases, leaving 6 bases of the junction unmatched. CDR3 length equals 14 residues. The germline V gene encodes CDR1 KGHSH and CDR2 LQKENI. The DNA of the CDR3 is TGTGCCAGCTCACCCCGGGACAGGGAGTCCGAGCAGTACTTC. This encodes CASSPRDRESEQYF.

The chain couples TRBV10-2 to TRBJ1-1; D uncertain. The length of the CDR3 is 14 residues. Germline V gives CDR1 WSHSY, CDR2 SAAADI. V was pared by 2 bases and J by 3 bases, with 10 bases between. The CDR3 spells CASSETTADTEAFF. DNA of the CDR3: TGCGCCAGCAGTGAGACGACTGCGGACACTGAAGCTTTCTTT.

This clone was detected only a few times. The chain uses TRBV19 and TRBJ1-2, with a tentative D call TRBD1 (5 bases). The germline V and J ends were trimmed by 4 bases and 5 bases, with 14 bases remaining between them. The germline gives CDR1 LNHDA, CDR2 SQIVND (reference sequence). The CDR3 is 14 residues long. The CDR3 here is CASSNPGEGYGYTF. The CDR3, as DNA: TGTGCCAGTAGTAACCCGGGAGAGGGGTATGGCTACACCTTC.

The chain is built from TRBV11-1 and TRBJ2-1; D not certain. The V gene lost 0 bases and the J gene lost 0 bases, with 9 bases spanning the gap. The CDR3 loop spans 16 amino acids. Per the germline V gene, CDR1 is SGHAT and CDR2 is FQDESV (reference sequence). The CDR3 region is CASSLAAASSYNEQFF. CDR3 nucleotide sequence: TGTGCCAGCAGCTTAGCGGCCGCCAGCTCCTACAATGAGCAGTTCTTC.

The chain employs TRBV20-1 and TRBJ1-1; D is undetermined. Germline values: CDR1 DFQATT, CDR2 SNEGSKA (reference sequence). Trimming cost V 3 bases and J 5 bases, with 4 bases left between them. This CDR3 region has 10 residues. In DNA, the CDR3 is TGCAGTGCTAGGCGTACTGAAGCTTTCTTT. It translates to CSARRTEAFF.

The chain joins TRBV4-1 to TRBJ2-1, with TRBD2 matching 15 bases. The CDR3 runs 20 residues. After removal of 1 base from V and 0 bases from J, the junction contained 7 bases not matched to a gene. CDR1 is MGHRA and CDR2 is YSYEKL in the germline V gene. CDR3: CASSQGGLAGGPSSYNEQFF. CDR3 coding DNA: TGCGCCAGCAGCCAAGGGGGACTAGCGGGGGGCCCGAGCTCCTACAATGAGCAGTTCTTC.

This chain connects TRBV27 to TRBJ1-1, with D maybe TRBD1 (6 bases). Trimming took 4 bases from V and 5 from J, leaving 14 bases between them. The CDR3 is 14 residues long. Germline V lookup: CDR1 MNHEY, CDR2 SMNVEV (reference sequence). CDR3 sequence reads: CASSWGGLGTEAFF. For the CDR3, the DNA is TGTGCCAGCAGTTGGGGGGGGCTTGGGACTGAAGCTTTCTTT.

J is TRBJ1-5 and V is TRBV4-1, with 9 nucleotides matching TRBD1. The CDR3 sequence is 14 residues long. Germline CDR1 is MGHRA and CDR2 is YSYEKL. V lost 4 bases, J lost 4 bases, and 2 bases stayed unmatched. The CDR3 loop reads CASSLGQGNQPQHF. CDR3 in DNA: TGCGCCAGCAGCCTAGGACAGGGGAATCAGCCCCAGCATTTT.

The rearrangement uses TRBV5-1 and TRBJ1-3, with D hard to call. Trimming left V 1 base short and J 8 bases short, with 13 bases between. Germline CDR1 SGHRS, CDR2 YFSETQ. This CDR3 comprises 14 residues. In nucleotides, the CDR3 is TGCGCCAGCAGCTTGTGGGCCCCCCAGGACACCATATATTTT. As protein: CASSLWAPQDTIYF.

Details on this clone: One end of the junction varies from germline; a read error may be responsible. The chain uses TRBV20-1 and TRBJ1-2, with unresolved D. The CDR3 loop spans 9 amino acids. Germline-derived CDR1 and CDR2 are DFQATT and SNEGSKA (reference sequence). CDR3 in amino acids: CSASRQANF. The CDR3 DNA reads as TGCAGTGCTAGCAGGCAGGCAAATTTC.

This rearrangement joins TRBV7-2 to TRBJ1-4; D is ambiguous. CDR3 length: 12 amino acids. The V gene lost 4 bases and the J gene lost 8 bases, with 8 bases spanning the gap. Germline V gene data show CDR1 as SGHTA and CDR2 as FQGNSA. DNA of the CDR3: TGTGCCAGCAGCTCCGGGGTGGAAAAACTGTTTTTT. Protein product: CASSSGVEKLFF.

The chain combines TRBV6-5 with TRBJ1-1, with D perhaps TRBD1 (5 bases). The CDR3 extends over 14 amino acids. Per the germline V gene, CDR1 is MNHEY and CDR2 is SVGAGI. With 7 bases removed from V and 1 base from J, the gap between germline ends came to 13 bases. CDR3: CASTLWQGNTEAFF. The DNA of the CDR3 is TGTGCCAGCACGCTGTGGCAGGGGAACACTGAAGCTTTCTTT.